Following are 5 T cell receptor beta chains from one sample sequenced in a study of blood T cells in healthy people across ages. Next came a second PCR, run for roughly 6 to 11 cycles, which used a sample-barcoded 5' primer along with a J-beta primer mix. TCRdb recomputed calls from the 5' RACE reads with MiXCR, one row per CDR3 protein. The data contain over 950,000 distinct CDR3 sequences, around 54% of them singletons. Specimen: blood. The receptor source for this set is a woman aged 60-75 years in good health.

The J gene is TRBJ2-2, the V gene TRBV6-2 or TRBV6-3, with D unresolved. The CDR3 runs to 11 residues. Germline assignment: CDR1 MNHEY and CDR2 SVGEGT. Trimming removed 6 bases from V and 6 bases from J, with 5 bases in between. The CDR3 region has the DNA TGTGCCAGCAGGATACCCGGGGAGCTGTTTTTT. This gives the protein CASRIPGELFF.

In DNA, the CDR3 is TGTGCCAGCACTGGGGTCACAGATACGCAGTATTTT. Its protein product is CASTGVTDTQYF. The chain combines TRBV12-3 or TRBV12-4 with TRBJ2-3; D call uncertain. The CDR3 is 12 residues long. V lost 7 bases and J lost 2, with 7 bases in between.

This clonotype was seen a handful of times. This rearrangement joins TRBV20-1 to TRBJ2-4; weak D call: TRBD1 (5 bases). The CDR3 is 14 amino acids. V was pared by 7 bases and J by 1 base, with 14 bases between. Germline loops: CDR1 DFQATT, CDR2 SNEGSKA (reference sequence). The DNA of the CDR3 is TGCAGTGGTCGACAGACCGGGGCCAAAAACATTCAGTACTTC. It codes for CSGRQTGAKNIQYF.

This clonotype came up many times. This chain links TRBV9 with TRBJ2-7; perhaps TRBD2 as D (6 bases). The germline V and J ends were trimmed by 0 bases and 1 base, with 11 bases remaining between them. The CDR3 runs 15 residues. Per the germline V gene, CDR1 is SGDLS and CDR2 is YYNGEE. The CDR3 DNA reads TGTGCCAGCAGCGTAGAGGAGGGGAGGTCCTACGAGCAGTACTTC. This codes for CASSVEEGRSYEQYF.

V is TRBV20-1 and J is TRBJ2-7; TRBD2 aligns across 7 bases. Germline V gives CDR1 DFQATT, CDR2 SNEGSKA (reference sequence). The ends lost 3 bases at V and 4 bases at J; junction bases unmatched: 9. CDR3 length equals 14 residues. The CDR3 region is CSASNRAGRYEQYF. The CDR3 DNA sequence: TGCAGTGCTAGTAATCGAGCGGGAAGGTACGAGCAGTACTTC.